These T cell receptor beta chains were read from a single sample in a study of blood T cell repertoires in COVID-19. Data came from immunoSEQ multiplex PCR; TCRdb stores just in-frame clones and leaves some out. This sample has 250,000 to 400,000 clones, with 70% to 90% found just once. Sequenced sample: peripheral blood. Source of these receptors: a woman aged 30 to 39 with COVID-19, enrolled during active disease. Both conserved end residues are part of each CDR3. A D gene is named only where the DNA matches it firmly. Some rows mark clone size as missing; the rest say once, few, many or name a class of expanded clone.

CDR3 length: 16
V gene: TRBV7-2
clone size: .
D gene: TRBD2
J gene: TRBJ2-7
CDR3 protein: CASTLRLAGLWYEQYF
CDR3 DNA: TGTGCCAGCACCCTCAGACTAGCGGGGTTGTGGTACGAGCAGTACTTC

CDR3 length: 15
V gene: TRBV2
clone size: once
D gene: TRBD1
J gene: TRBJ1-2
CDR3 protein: CASSEGQGASYGYTF
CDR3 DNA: TGTGCCAGCAGTGAAGGACAGGGGGCAAGCTATGGCTACACCTTC

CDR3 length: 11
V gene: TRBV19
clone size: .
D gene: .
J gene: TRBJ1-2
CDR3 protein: CASSIWYGVTF
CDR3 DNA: TGTGCCAGTAGTATATGGTACGGGGTCACCTTC

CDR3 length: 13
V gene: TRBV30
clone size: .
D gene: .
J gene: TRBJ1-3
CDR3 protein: CAFLLGPGNTIYF
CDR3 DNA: TGTGCCTTCCTGCTTGGCCCTGGAAACACCATATATTTT

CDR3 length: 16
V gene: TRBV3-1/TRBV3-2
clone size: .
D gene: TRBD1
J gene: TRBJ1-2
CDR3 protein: CASSQGQAGGNYGYTF
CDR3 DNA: TGTGCCAGCAGCCAGGGTCAGGCAGGGGGAAACTATGGCTACACCTTC

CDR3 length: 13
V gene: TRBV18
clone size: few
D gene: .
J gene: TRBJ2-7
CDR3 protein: CASSPPGGGEQYF
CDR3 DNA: TGTGCCAGCTCACCACCGGGGGGTGGCGAGCAGTACTTC

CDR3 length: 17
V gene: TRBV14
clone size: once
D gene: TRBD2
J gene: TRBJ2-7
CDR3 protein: CASSQGEASGRSYEQYF
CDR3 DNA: TGTGCCAGCAGCCAAGGGGAAGCTAGCGGACGCTCCTACGAGCAGTACTTC

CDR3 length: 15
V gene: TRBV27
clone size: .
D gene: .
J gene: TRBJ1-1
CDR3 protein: CASSLYPGSNTEAFF
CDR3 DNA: TGTGCCAGCAGTTTATACCCAGGATCTAACACTGAAGCTTTCTTT

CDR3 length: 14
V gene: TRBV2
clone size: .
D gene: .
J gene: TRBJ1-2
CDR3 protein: CASSESRGPYGYTF
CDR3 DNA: TGTGCCAGCAGTGAAAGCAGAGGTCCCTATGGCTACACCTTC

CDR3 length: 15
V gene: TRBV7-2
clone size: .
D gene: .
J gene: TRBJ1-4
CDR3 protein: CASSSYRKTNEKLFF
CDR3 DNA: TGTGCCAGCAGCTCATACAGAAAAACTAATGAAAAACTGTTTTTT

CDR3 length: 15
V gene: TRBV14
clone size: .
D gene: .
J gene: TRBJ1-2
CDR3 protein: CASSQTGEANYGYTF
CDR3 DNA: TGTGCCAGCAGCCAAACAGGAGAAGCTAACTATGGCTACACCTTC

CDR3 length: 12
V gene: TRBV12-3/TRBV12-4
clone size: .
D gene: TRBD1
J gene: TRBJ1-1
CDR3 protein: CASSLGQGKAFF
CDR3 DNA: TGTGCCAGCAGTCTAGGACAGGGGAAAGCTTTCTTT

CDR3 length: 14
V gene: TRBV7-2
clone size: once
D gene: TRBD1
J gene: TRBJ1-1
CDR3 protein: CASTEGASNTEAFF
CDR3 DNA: TGTGCCAGCACCGAGGGGGCAAGCAACACTGAAGCTTTCTTT

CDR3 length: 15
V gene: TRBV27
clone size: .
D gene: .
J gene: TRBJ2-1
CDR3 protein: CASSFGGPSLNEQFF
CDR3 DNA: TGTGCCAGCAGTTTTGGAGGACCCTCCCTCAATGAGCAGTTCTTC

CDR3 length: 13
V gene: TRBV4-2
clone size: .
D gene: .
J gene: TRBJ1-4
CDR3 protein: CASSQAGKEKLFF
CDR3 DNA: TGTGCCAGCAGCCAAGCGGGTAAAGAAAAACTGTTTTTT

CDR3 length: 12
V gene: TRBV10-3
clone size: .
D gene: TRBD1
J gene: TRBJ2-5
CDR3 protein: CAIGQGEETQYF
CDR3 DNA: TGTGCCATAGGACAGGGGGAAGAGACCCAGTACTTC

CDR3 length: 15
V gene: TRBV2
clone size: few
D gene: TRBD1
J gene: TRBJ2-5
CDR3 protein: CASSRDRGDQETQYF
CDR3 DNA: TGTGCCAGCAGTAGGGACAGGGGGGACCAAGAGACCCAGTACTTC

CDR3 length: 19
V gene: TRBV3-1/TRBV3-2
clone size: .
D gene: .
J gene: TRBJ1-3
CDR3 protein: CASSQGPFKVASSGNTIYF
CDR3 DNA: TGTGCCAGCAGCCAAGGCCCCTTTAAAGTGGCCTCCTCTGGAAACACCATATATTTT

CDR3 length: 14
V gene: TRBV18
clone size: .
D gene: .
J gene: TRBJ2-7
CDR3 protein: CASSPTTGLHEQYF
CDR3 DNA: TGTGCCAGCTCACCAACTACAGGGTTGCACGAGCAGTACTTC

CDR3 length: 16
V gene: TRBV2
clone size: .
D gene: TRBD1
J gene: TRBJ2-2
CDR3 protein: CASSRSGTGDSGELFF
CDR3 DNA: TGTGCCAGCAGCCGGTCCGGGACAGGGGATTCCGGGGAGCTGTTTTTT

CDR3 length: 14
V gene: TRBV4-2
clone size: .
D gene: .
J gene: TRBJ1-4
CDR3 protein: CASSPSRGGEKLFF
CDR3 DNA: TGTGCCAGCAGCCCAAGCAGGGGCGGTGAAAAACTGTTTTTT

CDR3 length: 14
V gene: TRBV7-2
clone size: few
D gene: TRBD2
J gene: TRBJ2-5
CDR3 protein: CASSLRGGRETQYF
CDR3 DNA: TGTGCCAGCAGCTTACGGGGGGGTAGGGAGACCCAGTACTTC

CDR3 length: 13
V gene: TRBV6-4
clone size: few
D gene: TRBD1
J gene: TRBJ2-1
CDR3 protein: CASSGTGEGEQFF
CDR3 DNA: TGTGCCAGCAGTGGGACAGGGGAGGGCGAGCAGTTCTTC

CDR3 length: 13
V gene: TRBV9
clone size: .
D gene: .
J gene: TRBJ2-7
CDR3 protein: CASSGPSSYEQYF
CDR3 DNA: TGTGCCAGCAGCGGTCCCAGCTCCTACGAGCAGTACTTC

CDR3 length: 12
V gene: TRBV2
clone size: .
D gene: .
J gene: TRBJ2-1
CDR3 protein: CASSERGAEQFF
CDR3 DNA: TGTGCCAGCAGTGAAAGAGGAGCTGAGCAGTTCTTC

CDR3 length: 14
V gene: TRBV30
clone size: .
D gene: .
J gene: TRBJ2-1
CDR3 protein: CAWMSGYLYNEQFF
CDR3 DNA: TGTGCCTGGATGTCAGGGTACCTCTACAATGAGCAGTTCTTC

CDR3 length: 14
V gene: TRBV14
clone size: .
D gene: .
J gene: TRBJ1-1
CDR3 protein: CASSPRQLTPAAFF
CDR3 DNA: TGTGCCAGCAGCCCCCGACAGCTCACTCCTGCAGCTTTCTTT

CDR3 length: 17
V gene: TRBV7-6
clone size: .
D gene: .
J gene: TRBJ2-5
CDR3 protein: CASSSPVRGPFGETQYF
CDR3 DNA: TGTGCCAGCAGCTCCCCGGTGCGGGGTCCTTTCGGGGAGACCCAGTACTTC

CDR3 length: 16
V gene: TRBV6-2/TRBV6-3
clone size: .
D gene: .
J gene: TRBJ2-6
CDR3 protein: CASSDPQGAGANVLTF
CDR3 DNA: TGTGCCAGCAGTGACCCACAGGGAGCTGGGGCCAACGTCCTGACTTTC

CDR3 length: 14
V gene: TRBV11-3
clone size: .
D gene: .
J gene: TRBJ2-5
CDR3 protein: CASSPRGGQETQYF
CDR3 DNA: TGTGCCAGCAGCCCCCGGGGAGGCCAAGAGACCCAGTACTTC

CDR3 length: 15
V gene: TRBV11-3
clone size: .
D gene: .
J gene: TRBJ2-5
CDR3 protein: CASSLGGATQETQYF
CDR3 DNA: TGTGCCAGCAGCTTAGGAGGTGCGACCCAAGAGACCCAGTACTTC

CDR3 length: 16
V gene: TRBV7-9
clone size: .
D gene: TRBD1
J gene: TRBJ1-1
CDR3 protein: CASSPRAGQGHTEAFF
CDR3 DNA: TGTGCCAGCAGCCCCAGAGCGGGACAGGGACACACTGAAGCTTTCTTT